The next 10 T cell receptor beta chains were all read from a single sample in a study of vaccination and CD4 T cells after COVID-19. As to treatment: 10-day PBMC culture with coronavirus spike peptide pools or control peptides (ViraFEST assay). These TCRs' antigens remain unknown. The Oncomine TCR Beta short-read assay was applied to DNA of cultured CD4+ T cells. TCRdb passed the PCR reads through MiXCR, listing each CDR3 protein once. The data show under 20,000 distinct CDR3 sequences, approximately 44% seen once. The sample was CD4+ T cells from blood, cultured in vitro, taken after SARS-CoV-2 vaccination. The source is a human donor who had recovered from COVID-19.

This clonotype has a single count. This chain connects TRBV5-4 to TRBJ2-3; 7 positions agree with TRBD1. Germline-derived CDR1 and CDR2 are SGHNT and YYREEE (reference sequence). The CDR3 runs to 15 residues. Trimming at V came to 2 bases and at J to 2 bases, leaving 5 bases not matched to a gene. In DNA, the CDR3 is TGTGCCAGCAGCTTATCCCAGGGGGACACAGATACGCAGTATTTT. Translating it yields CASSLSQGDTDTQYF.

V is TRBV5-4 and J is TRBJ2-7; 7 positions match TRBD2. V was clipped by 0 bases and J by 6 bases; unmatched bases: 9. Germline values: CDR1 SGHNT, CDR2 YYREEE (reference sequence). This CDR3 has 15 amino acids. CDR3 DNA: TGTGCCAGCAGCTTGGAGGCGGGAGCTTCCCGCGAGCAGTACTTC. The encoded protein is CASSLEAGASREQYF.

V is TRBV2 and J is TRBJ1-5; 9 bases map to TRBD1. Unmatched junction bases numbered 4, after V lost 6 bases and J lost 4 bases. The CDR3 is made up of 14 amino acids. The germline CDR1 and CDR2 sequences are SNHLY and FYNNEI. The CDR3 bases are TGTGCCAGCAGGCTGACAGGGGGGAATCAGCCCCAGCATTTT. This gives the protein CASRLTGGNQPQHF.

The chain recombines TRBV5-1 with TRBJ1-1; D may be TRBD1 (6 bases). Germline V gene sequence: CDR1 SGHRS, CDR2 YFSETQ. Trimming left V 0 bases short and J 8 bases short, with 8 bases between. This CDR3 region has 12 residues. The CDR3 nucleotides are TGCGCCAGCAGCTTGGAAGGACAGGAAGCTTTCTTT. It is translated as CASSLEGQEAFF.

The table lists this clonotype with a few counts. The chain joins TRBV6-1 to TRBJ2-7; 7 nucleotides align to TRBD2. This CDR3 has 14 amino acids. Per the germline V gene, CDR1 is MNHNS and CDR2 is SASEGT. After removal of 3 bases from V and 6 bases from J, the junction contained 8 bases not matched to a gene. CDR3 nucleotides: TGTGCCAGCAGTGACGGGACGGGGGGTATCGAGCAGTACTTC. This codes for CASSDGTGGIEQYF.

V gene TRBV29-1 combines with J gene TRBJ2-2, with D possibly being TRBD2 (7 bases). CDR3 length: 14 amino acids. Deletions cut 4 bases from V and 4 bases from J, with 13 bases between. From germline, CDR1 is SQVTM and CDR2 ANQGSEA. CDR3 DNA sequence: TGCAGCGTTGGCGGGGGCCGGGGCACCGGGGAGCTGTTTTTT. Its protein is CSVGGGRGTGELFF.

This clonotype showed up just a few times. The chain carries TRBV20-1 and TRBJ1-3, with D maybe TRBD1 (5 bases). The CDR3 has 15 residues. The V gene's germline CDR1 is DFQATT and CDR2 SNEGSKA (reference sequence). V was shortened by 0 bases and J by 0 bases, with 9 bases between the two germline ends. The DNA for the CDR3 is TGCAGTGCTAGAGATGGGGGATACTCTGGAAACACCATATATTTT. This encodes CSARDGGYSGNTIYF.

V and J are TRBV6-1 and TRBJ1-5, with D uncertain. V gave up 6 bases and J gave up 3 bases, with 15 bases separating them. The CDR3 sequence is 15 residues long. Germline V gene lookup returns CDR1 MNHNS and CDR2 SASEGT. CDR3 DNA sequence: TGTGCCAGCAGCCCGTCGGCGCAGTTCAATCAGCCCCAGCATTTT. Translated, it gives CASSPSAQFNQPQHF.

Worth noting for this clonotype: Mismatch with germline at one junction end may stem from a read error. This chain joins TRBV2 and TRBJ2-2; D might be TRBD1 or TRBD2, each matching 6 bases. The CDR3 totals 17 residues. Germline loops: CDR1 SNHLY, CDR2 FYNNEI. The CDR3 DNA is TGTGCCAGCAGGGAAGTGGGGGGCCGACCGAACACCGGGGAGCTGTTTTTT. Protein sequence: CASREVGGRPNTGELFF.

V usage is TRBV4-2 and J usage is TRBJ1-5; D unresolved. V lost 2 bases and J lost 6, with 8 bases in between. This CDR3 region has 13 residues. CDR1 is LGHNA and CDR2 is YNFKEQ in the germline V gene. The CDR3 region is CASSQQLGQPQHF. The CDR3 bases are TGTGCCAGCAGCCAACAACTTGGTCAGCCCCAGCATTTT.